This TCR beta chain emerged from a study of cytomegalovirus exposure and HLA in healthy donors. The primer mix had 60 Vbeta and 13 Jbeta primers. Sequenced by immunoSEQ multiplex PCR; TCRdb stores in-frame clones only, minus some. The data contain around 150,000 clones, around 76% of them singletons. This clone has just a few counts. As yet, its antigen is unknown. V was cut by 2 bases and J by 9 bases, with 20 bases left in between. CDR1 and CDR2 (germline): SGHDT, YYEEEE. The CDR3 contains 15 residues. Points from the study as a whole: Across donors, presence/absence analyses took sequencing depth to be roughly uniform. Excluded: some indistinguishable V segments such as TRBV6-2 and TRBV6-3. Reports indicate that TCR beta sequences accurately predicted the HLA-A and HLA-B alleles of most subjects.

The study sampled nominally healthy donors, though unrecorded immune exposures were likely. This chain links TRBV5-6 with TRBJ1-1; D uncertain. Input material: PBMCs. The receptor was isolated from a girl aged 5 to 17 in good health and CMV-seropositive. In DNA, the CDR3 is TGTGCCAGCAGCTTACTAAATCCGGCTGCTGGCCAAGCTTTCTTT. It encodes CASSLLNPAAGQAFF.